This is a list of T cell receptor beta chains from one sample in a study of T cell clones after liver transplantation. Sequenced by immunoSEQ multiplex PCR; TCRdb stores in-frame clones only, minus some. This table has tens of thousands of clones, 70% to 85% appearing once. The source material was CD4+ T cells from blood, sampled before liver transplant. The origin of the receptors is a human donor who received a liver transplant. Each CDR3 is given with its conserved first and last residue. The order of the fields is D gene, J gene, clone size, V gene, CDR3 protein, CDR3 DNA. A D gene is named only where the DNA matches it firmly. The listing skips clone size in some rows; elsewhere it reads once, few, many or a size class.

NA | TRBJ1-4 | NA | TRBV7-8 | CASSLVSEKLFF | TGTGCCAGCAGCTTAGTATCAGAAAAACTGTTTTTT
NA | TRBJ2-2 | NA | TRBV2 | CASKGRVNTGELFF | TGTGCCAGCAAGGGACGAGTGAACACCGGGGAGCTGTTTTTT
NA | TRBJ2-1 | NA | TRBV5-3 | CARSLRGDSNEQFF | TGTGCCAGAAGCTTGAGGGGGGACTCCAATGAGCAGTTCTTC
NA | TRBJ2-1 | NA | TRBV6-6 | CAISKADEQFF | TGTGCCATATCGAAAGCAGATGAGCAGTTCTTC
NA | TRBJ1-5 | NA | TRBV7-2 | CASSFQGNNQPQHF | TGTGCCAGCAGCTTTCAGGGTAACAATCAGCCCCAGCATTTT
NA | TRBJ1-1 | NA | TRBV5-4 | CASSLGQTEAFF | TGTGCCAGCAGCTTGGGACAGACTGAAGCTTTCTTT
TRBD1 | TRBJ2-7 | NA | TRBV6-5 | CASRVRSATGFEQYF | TGTGCCAGCAGGGTGAGGTCCGCGACAGGGTTCGAGCAGTACTTC
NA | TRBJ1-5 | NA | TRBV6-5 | CASSRDIGNQPQHF | TGTGCCAGCAGCAGGGACATCGGAAATCAGCCCCAGCATTTT
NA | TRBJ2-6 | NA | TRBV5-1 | CASSFGPGTNSGANVLTF | TGCGCCAGCAGCTTCGGACCCGGGACCAACTCTGGGGCCAACGTCCTGACTTTC
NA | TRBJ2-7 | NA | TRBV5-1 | CASSPYPRDGLSYEQYF | TGCGCCAGCAGCCCCTACCCCCGGGACGGATTGTCCTACGAGCAGTACTTC
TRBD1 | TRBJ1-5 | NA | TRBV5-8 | CASSGGTGAGNQPQHF | TGTGCCAGCAGCGGGGGGACAGGGGCTGGCAATCAGCCCCAGCATTTT
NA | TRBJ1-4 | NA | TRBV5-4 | CASSLEPSDEKLFF | TGTGCCAGCAGCTTGGAGCCGAGTGATGAAAAACTGTTTTTT
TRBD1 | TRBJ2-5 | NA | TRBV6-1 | CASRGTGGRETQYF | TGTGCCAGCAGGGGGACAGGGGGTCGGGAGACCCAGTACTTC
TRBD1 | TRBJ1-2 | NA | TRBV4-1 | CASSQTGGANYGYTF | TGCGCCAGCAGCCAAACAGGGGGCGCGAACTATGGCTACACCTTC
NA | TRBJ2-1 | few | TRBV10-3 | CAISAGRDNNEQFF | TGTGCCATCAGTGCAGGACGGGACAACAATGAGCAGTTCTTC
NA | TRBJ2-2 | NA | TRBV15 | CATSRDEYAGELFF | TGTGCCACCAGCAGAGACGAGTACGCCGGGGAGCTGTTTTTT
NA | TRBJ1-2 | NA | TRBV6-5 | CASSYTAGTPYGYTF | TGTGCCAGCAGTTACACCGCCGGGACCCCCTATGGCTACACCTTC
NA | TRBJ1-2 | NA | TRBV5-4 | CASSFQGDTYGYTF | TGTGCCAGCAGCTTTCAGGGAGACACCTATGGCTACACCTTC
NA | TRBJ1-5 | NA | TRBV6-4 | CASSADSNQPQHF | TGTGCCAGCAGCGCCGACTCGAATCAGCCCCAGCATTTT
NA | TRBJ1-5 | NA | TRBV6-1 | CASTGVVSQPQHF | TGTGCCAGCACGGGAGTTGTTTCTCAGCCCCAGCATTTT
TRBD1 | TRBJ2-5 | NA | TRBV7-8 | CASSPRTGIAGLKETQYF | TGTGCCAGCAGCCCCAGGACAGGGATAGCTGGGCTAAAGGAGACCCAGTACTTC
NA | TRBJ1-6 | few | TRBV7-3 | CASSLAGINSPLHF | TGTGCCAGCAGCTTAGCAGGGATCAATTCACCCCTCCACTTT
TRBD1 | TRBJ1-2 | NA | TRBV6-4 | CASSPGTGTNYGYTF | TGTGCCAGCAGTCCCGGGACAGGGACTAACTATGGCTACACCTTC
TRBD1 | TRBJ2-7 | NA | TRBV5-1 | CASRAGTGSYEQYF | TGCGCCAGCAGGGCCGGGACAGGGTCCTACGAGCAGTACTTC
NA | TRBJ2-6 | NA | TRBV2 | CASSFQGTGANVLTF | TGTGCCAGCAGTTTCCAGGGAACTGGGGCCAACGTCCTGACTTTC
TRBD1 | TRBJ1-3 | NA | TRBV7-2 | CASSPGQGSTNTIYF | TGTGCCAGCAGCCCCGGACAGGGTAGTACGAACACCATATATTTT
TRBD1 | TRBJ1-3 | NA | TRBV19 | CASSFAGTAYSGNTIYF | TGTGCCAGTAGCTTCGCCGGGACAGCCTACTCTGGAAACACCATATATTTT
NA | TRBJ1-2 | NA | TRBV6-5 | CASRTRDDYGYTF | TGTGCCAGCAGGACCAGGGACGACTATGGCTACACCTTC
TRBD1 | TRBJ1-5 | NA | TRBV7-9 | CASSLLQQGSPQHF | TGTGCCAGCAGCTTACTACAACAGGGGAGCCCCCAGCATTTT
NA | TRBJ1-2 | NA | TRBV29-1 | CSVAGATNYGYTF | TGCAGCGTTGCGGGTGCTACTAACTATGGCTACACCTTC